These 8 T cell receptor beta chains were sequenced from one sample in a study of T cells in Graves' hyperthyroidism and ophthalmopathy. TCR beta CDR3 regions were amplified from RNA transcripts. HTBI primers were the set used in a first-round RT-PCR of the TCR CDR3. TCRdb used MiXCR to reprocess the multiplex PCR reads, holding one entry per CDR3 protein. The sample consists of under 350,000 distinct CDR3 sequences, about 17% of them appearing once. What was sequenced was blood. These receptors came from a woman in her sixties with Graves' ophthalmopathy.

This clonotype was seen a handful of times. The rearrangement joins TRBV3-1 to TRBJ1-5, with 8 bases fitting TRBD1. Looked up from germline, CDR1 is LGHDT and CDR2 is YNNKEL (reference sequence). The V gene end was trimmed by 7 bases and the J gene end by 6 bases; junction bases not matched to a gene: 8. This CDR3 spans 14 amino acids. This CDR3 reads CASTGQGSSQPQHF. CDR3 DNA sequence: TGTGCCAGCACCGGACAGGGATCCAGTCAGCCCCAGCATTTT.

This clonotype appeared many times. The chain uses TRBV7-2 and TRBJ2-2; 9 bases align to TRBD1. Germline values: CDR1 SGHTA, CDR2 FQGNSA. CDR3 size: 17 residues. Losses at the gene ends were 1 base for V and 7 bases for J; bases not matched to a gene: 10. CDR3 region: CASSLGVGTGPRGELFF. DNA for the CDR3: TGTGCCAGCAGCTTAGGGGTCGGGACAGGGCCGCGCGGGGAGCTGTTTTTT. The full variable domain, its missing parts supplied by reference TRBV7-2 and TRBJ2-2, is GAGVSQSPSNKVTEKGKDVELRCDPISGHTALYWYRQSLGQGLEFLIYFQGNSAPDKSGLPSDRFSAERTGGSVSTLTIQRTQQEDSAVYLCASSLGVGTGPRGELFFGEGSRLTVL.

V is TRBV3-1 and J is TRBJ2-5; 10 nucleotides match TRBD1. V lost 2 bases, J lost 10 bases, and 10 bases stayed unmatched. Germline lookup yields CDR1 LGHDT and CDR2 YNNKEL (reference sequence). The CDR3 is made up of 15 amino acids. CDR3 in amino acids: CASSQPGTGVFGQYF. The CDR3 DNA is TGTGCCAGCAGCCAACCCGGGACAGGGGTTTTTGGCCAGTACTTC.

The chain is built from TRBV5-4 and TRBJ2-1; the D call may be TRBD1 or TRBD2 (6 bases each). The CDR3 runs 16 residues. Trimming took 3 bases from V and 3 from J, leaving 16 bases between them. Germline CDR1 and CDR2: SGHNT and YYREEE (reference sequence). Here the CDR3 reads CASSSQQGGGYNEQFF. DNA for the CDR3: TGTGCCAGCAGCTCACAACAGGGAGGCGGCTACAATGAGCAGTTCTTC.

This clonotype was recorded many times. The chain links TRBV7-2 to TRBJ2-1; tentative D call: TRBD1 (6 bases). Trimming shortened V by 2 bases and J by 6 bases, and 14 bases separated the two germline ends. Germline lookup yields CDR1 SGHTA and CDR2 FQGNSA. This CDR3 comprises 15 residues. The DNA for the CDR3 is TGTGCCAGCAGCTTACGACCAGGGGAAGCCAATGAGCAGTTCTTC. Its protein is CASSLRPGEANEQFF.

This clonotype has a count of ten or more. Written as DNA, the CDR3 is TGTGCCAGCAGCTCAGCTGGGGCCAACGTCCTGACTTTC. It codes for CASSSAGANVLTF. This rearrangement joins TRBV7-2 to TRBJ2-6, with no clear D. The germline CDR1 and CDR2 sequences are SGHTA and FQGNSA. This CDR3 spans 13 amino acids. Trimming took off 4 bases at V and 2 bases at J, with 3 bases between the two ends.

At least ten counts were recorded for this clonotype. The rearrangement joins TRBV20-1 to TRBJ2-7, with 7 positions matching TRBD2. J was trimmed by 3 bases and V by 0 bases; bases with no gene match: 11. The CDR3 is made up of 16 amino acids. Germline values: CDR1 DFQATT, CDR2 SNEGSKA (reference sequence). CDR3 DNA: TGCAGTGCTAGAGATCCTGCTAGCGGACAAAGCTACGAGCAGTACTTC. Protein product: CSARDPASGQSYEQYF.

The rearrangement links TRBV2 to TRBJ2-2, with 8 bases fitting TRBD2. CDR3 size: 15 residues. Germline V CDR1 and CDR2: SNHLY, FYNNEI. J was trimmed by 4 bases and V by 0 bases; bases with no gene match: 1. CDR3 coding DNA: TGTGCCAGCAGTGAAGCCCGGGGGGGCACCGGGGAGCTGTTTTTT. Residues: CASSEARGGTGELFF.